This entry features one TCR beta chain sequence. The source of the sample is a study of blood T cell repertoires in COVID-19. For the study at large: PBMCs, B-cell-depleted T cells, or T cells were the source of the cDNA or gDNA that made up the material.

Enrolled during active infection, Seattle patients were then followed longitudinally. In the authors' workflow: The assay estimated nucleated cells by amplifying reference gene primers. Using immunoSEQ multiplex PCR, the repertoire was profiled, and TCRdb retains in-frame clones only, with some absent. The V and J calls and clone size come from that table; D and trimming were worked out from the DNA. The sample lists 300,000 to 400,000 clones; 90% were seen once. The material sequenced was peripheral blood. The receptor's source is a woman aged 30 to 39 with COVID-19, enrolled during active disease.

The CDR3 spells CASSQGQGVWETQYF. The DNA for the CDR3 is TGTGCCAGCAGCCAAGGACAGGGTGTATGGGAGACCCAGTACTTC. The V call is TRBV3-1 (or the pseudogene TRBV3-2), the J call TRBJ2-5, with 7 bases lining up with TRBD1. The CDR3 contains 15 residues. CDR1 is LGHDT and CDR2 is YNNKEL in the germline V gene (reference sequence). V shed 1 base and J 5 bases; nucleotides not matched to a gene: 7.